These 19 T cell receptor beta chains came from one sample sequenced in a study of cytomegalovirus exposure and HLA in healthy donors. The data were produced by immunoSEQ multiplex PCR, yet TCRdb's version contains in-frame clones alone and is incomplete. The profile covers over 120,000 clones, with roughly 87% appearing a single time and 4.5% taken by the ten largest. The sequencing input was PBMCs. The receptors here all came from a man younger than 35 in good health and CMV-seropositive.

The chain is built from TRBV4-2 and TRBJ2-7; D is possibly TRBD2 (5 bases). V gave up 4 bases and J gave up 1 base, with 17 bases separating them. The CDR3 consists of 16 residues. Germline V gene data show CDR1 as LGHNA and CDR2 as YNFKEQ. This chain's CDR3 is CASSPAGRTDSYEQYF. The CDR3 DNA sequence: TGTGCCAGCAGCCCGGCGGGCCGTACCGATTCCTACGAGCAGTACTTC.

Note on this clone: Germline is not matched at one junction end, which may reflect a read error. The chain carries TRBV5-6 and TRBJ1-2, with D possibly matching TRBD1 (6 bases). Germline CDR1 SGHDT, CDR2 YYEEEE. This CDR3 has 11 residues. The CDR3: CASSSSDRNAF. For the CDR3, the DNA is TGTGCCAGCAGCTCTTCGGACAGAAACGCCTTC.

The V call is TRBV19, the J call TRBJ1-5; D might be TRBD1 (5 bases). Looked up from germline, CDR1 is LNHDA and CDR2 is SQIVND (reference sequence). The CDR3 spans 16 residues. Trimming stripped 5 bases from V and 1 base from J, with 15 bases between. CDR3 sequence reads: CASSDQGGWSNQPQHF. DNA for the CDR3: TGTGCCAGTAGTGATCAGGGAGGTTGGAGCAATCAGCCCCAGCATTTT.

CDR3 amino acids: CAWSLRPGYYEQYF. CDR3 nucleotide sequence: TGTGCCTGGAGTCTTCGTCCCGGGTACTACGAGCAGTACTTC. The chain is built from TRBV30 and TRBJ2-7; D remains ambiguous. There are 14 residues in the CDR3. Per the germline V gene, CDR1 is GTSNPN and CDR2 is SVGIG (reference sequence). Trimming left V 2 bases short and J 3 bases short, with 14 bases between.

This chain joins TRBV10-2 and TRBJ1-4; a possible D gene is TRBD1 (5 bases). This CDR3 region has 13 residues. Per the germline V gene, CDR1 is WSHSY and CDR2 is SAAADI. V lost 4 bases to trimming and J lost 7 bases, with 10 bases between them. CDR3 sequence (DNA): TGCGCCAGCAGTGTTACGGGGGTTGAAAAACTGTTTTTT. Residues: CASSVTGVEKLFF.

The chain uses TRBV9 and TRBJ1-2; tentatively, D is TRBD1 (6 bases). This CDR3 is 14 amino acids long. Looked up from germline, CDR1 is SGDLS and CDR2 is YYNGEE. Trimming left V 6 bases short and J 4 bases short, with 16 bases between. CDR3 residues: CASNSGGASYGYTF. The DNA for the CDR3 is TGTGCCAGCAACTCCGGGGGGGCGTCCTATGGCTACACCTTC.

The CDR3 DNA reads as TGTGCCAGCAGTGCTCGAGGGTACGATCAGCCCCAGCATTTT. Its translation is CASSARGYDQPQHF. The chain uses TRBV2 and TRBJ1-5, with D uncertain. CDR3 length: 14 amino acids. V was clipped by 4 bases and J by 5 bases, with 12 bases between them. Germline CDR1 reads SNHLY; CDR2 reads FYNNEI.

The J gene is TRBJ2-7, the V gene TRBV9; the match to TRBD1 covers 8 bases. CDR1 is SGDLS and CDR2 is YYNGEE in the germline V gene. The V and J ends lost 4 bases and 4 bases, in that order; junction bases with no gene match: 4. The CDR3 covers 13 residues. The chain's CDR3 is CASSPQGAYEQYF. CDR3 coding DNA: TGTGCCAGCAGCCCCCAGGGGGCATACGAGCAGTACTTC.

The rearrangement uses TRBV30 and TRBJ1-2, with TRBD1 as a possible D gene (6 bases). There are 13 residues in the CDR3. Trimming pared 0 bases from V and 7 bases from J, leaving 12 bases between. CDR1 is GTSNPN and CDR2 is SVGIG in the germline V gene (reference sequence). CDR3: CAWSVKPRGGYTF. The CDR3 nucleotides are TGTGCCTGGAGTGTAAAGCCCAGGGGTGGCTACACCTTC.

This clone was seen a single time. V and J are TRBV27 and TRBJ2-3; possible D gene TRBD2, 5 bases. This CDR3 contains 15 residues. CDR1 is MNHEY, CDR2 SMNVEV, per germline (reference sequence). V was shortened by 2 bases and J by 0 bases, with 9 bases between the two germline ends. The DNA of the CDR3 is TGTGCCAGCAGTTTAGCGGGTTCTAGCACAGATACGCAGTATTTT. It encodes CASSLAGSSTDTQYF.

CDR3 sequence: CASSQEPQAEAFF. The CDR3 DNA reads TGCGCCAGCAGCCAAGAGCCCCAGGCTGAAGCTTTCTTT. This chain joins TRBV4-1 and TRBJ1-1; D ambiguous. Trimming removed 0 bases from V and 6 bases from J, with 8 bases in between. Germline V CDR1 and CDR2: MGHRA, YSYEKL. This CDR3 is 13 amino acids long.

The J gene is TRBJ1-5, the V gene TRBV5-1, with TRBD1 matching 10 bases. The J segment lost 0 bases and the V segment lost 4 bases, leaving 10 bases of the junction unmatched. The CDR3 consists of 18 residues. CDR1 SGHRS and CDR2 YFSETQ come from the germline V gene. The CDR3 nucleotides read TGCGCCAGCAGCCCAGACCCGGGACAGGGGATTAGCAATCAGCCCCAGCATTTT. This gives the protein CASSPDPGQGISNQPQHF.

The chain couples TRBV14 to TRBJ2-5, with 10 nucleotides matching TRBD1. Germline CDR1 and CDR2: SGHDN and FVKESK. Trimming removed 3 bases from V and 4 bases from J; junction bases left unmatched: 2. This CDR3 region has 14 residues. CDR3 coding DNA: TGTGCCAGCAGCCATGGACAGGGGGGAGAGACCCAGTACTTC. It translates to CASSHGQGGETQYF.

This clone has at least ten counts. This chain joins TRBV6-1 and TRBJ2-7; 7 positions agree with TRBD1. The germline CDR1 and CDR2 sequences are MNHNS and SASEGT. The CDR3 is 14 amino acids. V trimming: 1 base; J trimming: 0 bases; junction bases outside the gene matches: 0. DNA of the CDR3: TGTGCCAGCAGTGAAGGGGACAGCTCCTACGAGCAGTACTTC. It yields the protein CASSEGDSSYEQYF.

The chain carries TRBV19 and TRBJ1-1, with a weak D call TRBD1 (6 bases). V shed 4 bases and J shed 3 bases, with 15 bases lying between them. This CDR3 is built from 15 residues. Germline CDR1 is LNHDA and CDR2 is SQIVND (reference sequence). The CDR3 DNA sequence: TGTGCCAGTAGTAAAGGACAGACGGACTACACTGAAGCTTTCTTT. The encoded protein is CASSKGQTDYTEAFF.

CDR3 region: CASSVSGSRADEQFF. The CDR3 bases are TGTGCCAGCAGCGTAAGCGGGAGTAGGGCAGATGAGCAGTTCTTC. The chain has TRBV9 and TRBJ2-1, with 8 bases fitting TRBD2. CDR1 and CDR2 (germline): SGDLS, YYNGEE. The trim removed 1 base at V and 8 bases at J, leaving 8 bases unmatched. The CDR3 extends over 15 amino acids.

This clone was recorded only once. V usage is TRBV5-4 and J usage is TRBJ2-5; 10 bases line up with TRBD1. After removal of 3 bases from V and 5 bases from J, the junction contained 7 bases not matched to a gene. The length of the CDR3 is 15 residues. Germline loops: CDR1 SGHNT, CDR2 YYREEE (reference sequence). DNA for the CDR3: TGTGCCAGCAGCTCGAGACAGGGGGCCGGGGAGACCCAGTACTTC. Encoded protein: CASSSRQGAGETQYF.

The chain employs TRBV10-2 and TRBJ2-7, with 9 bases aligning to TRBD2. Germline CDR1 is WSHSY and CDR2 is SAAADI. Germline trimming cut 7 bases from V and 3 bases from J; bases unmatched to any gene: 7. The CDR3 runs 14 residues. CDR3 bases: TGCGCCAGCAAACTAGGACTAGCGAACTACGAGCAGTACTTC. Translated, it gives CASKLGLANYEQYF.

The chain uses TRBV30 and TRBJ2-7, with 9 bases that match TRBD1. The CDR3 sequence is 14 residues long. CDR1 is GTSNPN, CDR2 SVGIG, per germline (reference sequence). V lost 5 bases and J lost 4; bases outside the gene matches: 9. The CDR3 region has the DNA TGTGCCTGGGCAGAGGACAGGGGAAGATACGAGCAGTACTTC. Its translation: CAWAEDRGRYEQYF.